The present entry profiles one T cell receptor beta chain with its context. The V end lost 6 bases, the J end lost 2 bases, and 13 bases lay between the germline ends. The germline gives CDR1 SNHLY, CDR2 FYNNEI. The CDR3 has 14 residues. The record originates from a study of blood T cell repertoires in COVID-19. In the study overall: T cells, B-cell-depleted T cells, or PBMCs provided the cDNA or gDNA that served as material.

Methods used by the authors: Amplification of reference gene primers was used by the study to estimate nucleated cell counts. Only in-frame clones appear in the TCRdb table, and some are missing; sequencing was by immunoSEQ multiplex PCR. From that table come the V and J calls and clone size; the DNA was used to work out D and trimming. The sample gives under 350,000 clones, more than 85% of which show up once; roughly 5% is in the top ten. The chain joins TRBV2 to TRBJ1-2, with D tentatively TRBD1 (5 bases). Material: peripheral blood. The origin of this receptor is a middle-aged man with acute or convalescent COVID-19. This CDR3 is CASSDRGTNYGYTF. The DNA of the CDR3 is TGTGCCAGCAGCGACCGCGGGACCAACTATGGCTACACCTTC.